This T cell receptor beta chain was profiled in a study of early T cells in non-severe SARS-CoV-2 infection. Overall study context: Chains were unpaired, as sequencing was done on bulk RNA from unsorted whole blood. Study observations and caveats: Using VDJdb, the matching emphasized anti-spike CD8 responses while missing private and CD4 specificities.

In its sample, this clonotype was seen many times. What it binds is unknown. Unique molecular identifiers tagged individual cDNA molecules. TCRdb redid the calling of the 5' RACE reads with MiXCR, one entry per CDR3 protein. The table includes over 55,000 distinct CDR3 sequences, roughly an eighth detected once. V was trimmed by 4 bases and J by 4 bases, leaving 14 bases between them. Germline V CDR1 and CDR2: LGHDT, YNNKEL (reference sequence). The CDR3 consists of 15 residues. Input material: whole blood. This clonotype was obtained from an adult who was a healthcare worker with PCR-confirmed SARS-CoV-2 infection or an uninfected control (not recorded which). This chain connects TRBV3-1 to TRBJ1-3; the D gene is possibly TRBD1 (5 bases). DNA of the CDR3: TGTGCCAGCAGCCCCCGGCGAGGGGAAGGAAACACCATATATTTT. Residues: CASSPRRGEGNTIYF.